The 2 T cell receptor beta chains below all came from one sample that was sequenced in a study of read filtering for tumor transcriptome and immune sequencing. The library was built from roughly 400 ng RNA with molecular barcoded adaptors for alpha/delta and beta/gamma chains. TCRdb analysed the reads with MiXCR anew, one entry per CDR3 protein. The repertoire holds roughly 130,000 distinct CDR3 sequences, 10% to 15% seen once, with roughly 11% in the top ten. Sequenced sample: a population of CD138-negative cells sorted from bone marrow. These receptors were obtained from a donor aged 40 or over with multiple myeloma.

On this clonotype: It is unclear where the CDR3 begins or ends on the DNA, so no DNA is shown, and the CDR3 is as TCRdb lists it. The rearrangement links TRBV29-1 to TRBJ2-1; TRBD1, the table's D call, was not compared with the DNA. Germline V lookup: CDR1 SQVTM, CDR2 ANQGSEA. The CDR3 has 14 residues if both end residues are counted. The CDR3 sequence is CSAVGQGTHNEQFF.

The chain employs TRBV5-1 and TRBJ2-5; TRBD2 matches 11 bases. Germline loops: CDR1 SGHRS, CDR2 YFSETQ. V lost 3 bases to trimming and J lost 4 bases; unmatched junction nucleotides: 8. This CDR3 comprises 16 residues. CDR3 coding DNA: TGCGCCAGCAGCTCCTATACCGGGACTAGCGGAGAGACCCAGTACTTC. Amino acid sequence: CASSSYTGTSGETQYF.